Sequencing of this TCR beta chain was carried out in a study of blood T cells in healthy people across ages. This clonotype was detected a few times. Together with a sample-barcoded 5' primer, a J-beta primer mix was included in a second PCR lasting about 7 to 11 cycles. MiXCR was run by TCRdb on the 5' RACE reads, yielding one entry per CDR3 protein. The sample lists over 600,000 distinct CDR3 sequences, less than 45% occurring once. Sample: blood. The origin of this receptor is a man older than 75 in good health.

The CDR3 region is CASSLARLSGANVLTF. The CDR3 DNA is TGTGCCAGCAGCTTAGCGCGACTCTCTGGGGCCAACGTCCTGACTTTC. This rearrangement joins TRBV7-2 to TRBJ2-6; D remains unclear. V shed 0 bases and J shed 0 bases, with 6 bases lying between them. The germline V gene encodes CDR1 SGHTA and CDR2 FQGNSA. The CDR3 runs to 16 residues.